A single sample is the source of the 20 T cell receptor beta chains below, sequenced in a study of glioma-infiltrating T cells. Amplification of TCR alpha and beta CDR3 regions from RNA used iRepertoire nested multiplex PCR. TCRdb reprocessed the multiplex PCR reads with MiXCR, giving one entry per CDR3 protein. The data hold around 90,000 distinct CDR3 sequences, with approximately 40% observed a single time. Sequencing was done on a sample of glioma tissue, nonneoplastic brain tissue, or PBMCs (not recorded which). These receptors came from a human donor with low-grade glioma or glioblastoma, undergoing nonglioma brain surgery, or in good health (not recorded which).

The chain couples TRBV15 to TRBJ2-6; no firm D call. The CDR3 length is 16 residues. Germline V gene data show CDR1 as LNHNV and CDR2 as YYDKDF (reference sequence). V gave up 3 bases and J gave up 0 bases, with 9 bases separating them. This CDR3 is CATSSRVDSGANVLTF. CDR3 coding DNA: TGTGCCACCAGCAGTAGGGTAGACTCTGGGGCCAACGTCCTGACTTTC.

This clonotype was seen many times. The chain combines TRBV5-6 with TRBJ2-3; D not certain. CDR1 is SGHDT, CDR2 YYEEEE, per germline. This CDR3 region has 11 residues. V lost 4 bases and J lost 7, with 7 bases in between. CDR3 region: CASSLAYTQYF. DNA of the CDR3: TGTGCCAGCAGCCTCGCTTATACGCAGTATTTT. The full variable domain, completed using reference TRBV5-6 and TRBJ2-3, is DAGVTQSPTHLIKTRGQQVTLRCSPKSGHDTVSWYQQALGQGPQFIFQYYEEEERQRGNFPDRFSGHQFPNYSSELNVNALLLGDSALYLCASSLAYTQYFGPGTRLTVL.

In the case of this clonotype: The missing conserved phenylalanine or tryptophan at the end of this CDR3 makes a read error likely. The DNA is left out, because the CDR3 cannot be placed on it with certainty; the CDR3 is given as TCRdb lists it. The CDR3 sequence is CASSGTGTG. The chain has TRBV28 and TRBJ1-6; the table's D call, TRBD1, was not checked against the DNA. Germline V gives CDR1 MDHEN, CDR2 SYDVKM. The CDR3 is 9 amino acids long, termini counted.

Comment on this clonotype: At one end the junction does not follow the germline gene, possibly because of a read error. The chain carries TRBV20-1 and TRBJ2-3; D possibly corresponds to TRBD2 (7 bases). Germline V gene sequence: CDR1 DFQATT, CDR2 SNEGSKA (reference sequence). This CDR3 is built from 15 residues. The CDR3, as DNA: TGCAGTGCTACCGGGTGGAGGGGGGGCTTAGATACCCAGTATTTT. Its translation: CSATGWRGGLDTQYF.

The rearrangement links TRBV4-1 to TRBJ2-5; D call uncertain. This CDR3 region has 10 residues. Germline lookup yields CDR1 MGHRA and CDR2 YSYEKL. Trimming took off 9 bases at V and 0 bases at J, with 2 bases between the two ends. The CDR3 DNA reads as TGCGCCAGACACCAAGAGACCCAGTACTTC. Its translation is CARHQETQYF.

This clonotype was detected ten times or more. The gene calls are TRBV2 and TRBJ1-2; maybe TRBD1 (5 bases). Germline CDR1 and CDR2: SNHLY and FYNNEI. The CDR3 spans 15 residues. V lost 7 bases and J 8 bases, leaving 23 bases between the germline ends. The CDR3 region is CASTQGNPGTLGYTF. In nucleotides, the CDR3 is TGTGCCAGCACCCAAGGAAACCCGGGGACGCTAGGCTACACCTTC.

This clonotype was seen ten or more times. CDR3 sequence (DNA): TGTGCCAGCAGCCCGCGGGGGGCCGGGCCAGATACGCAGTATTTT. The encoded protein is CASSPRGAGPDTQYF. J is TRBJ2-3 and V is TRBV4-2; 8 nucleotides line up with TRBD2. In germline, CDR1 is LGHNA, CDR2 YNFKEQ. This CDR3 region has 15 residues. Unmatched junction bases numbered 7, after V lost 4 bases and J lost 4 bases.

In this sample, this clonotype turned up many times. The chain is built from TRBV3-1 and TRBJ2-2; 8 bases agree with TRBD2. Per the germline V gene, CDR1 is LGHDT and CDR2 is YNNKEL (reference sequence). J gave up 4 bases and V 4 bases, and 5 bases lay outside the gene matches. The CDR3 consists of 15 residues. The CDR3 sequence: CASSLGGARTGELFF. As DNA, the CDR3 is TGTGCCAGCAGCCTCGGGGGGGCGCGCACCGGGGAGCTGTTTTTT.

Regarding this clonotype: Without the conserved terminal phenylalanine or tryptophan, this CDR3 likely stems from a read error. The V call is TRBV7-2, the J call TRBJ2-1; no firm D call. Trimming pared 2 bases from V and 6 bases from J, leaving 14 bases between. The CDR3 contains 15 residues. Germline CDR1 SGHTA, CDR2 FQGNSA. CDR3 in amino acids: CASSLNSVLGNEQFS. The CDR3, as DNA: TGTGCCAGCAGCTTAAACAGTGTTTTAGGCAATGAGCAGTTCTCC.

About this clonotype: Lacking the conserved final phenylalanine or tryptophan, this CDR3 likely reflects a read error. This chain joins TRBV19 and TRBJ1-1; a weak D match, TRBD1 (5 bases). The CDR3 spans 15 residues. Per germline, CDR1 LNHDA and CDR2 SQIVND (reference sequence). Here the CDR3 reads CASIIAGASNTEAFS. As DNA, the CDR3 is TGTGCCAGTATTATAGCTGGGGCGTCGAACACTGAAGCTTTCTCT.

This clonotype was seen many times. The V call is TRBV13, the J call TRBJ2-7, with TRBD2 identical over 7 bases. CDR3 size: 15 residues. The V segment lost 5 bases and the J segment 3 bases; nucleotides outside the gene matches: 10. The germline V gene has CDR1 PRHDT and CDR2 FYEKMQ (reference sequence). For the CDR3, the DNA is TGTGCCAGCAGCACAAGACTAGCAACAAGCTACGAGCAGTACTTC. Its translation: CASSTRLATSYEQYF.

On this clonotype: Since a much larger clone is just one base distant, this may be a read error. This chain connects TRBV7-9 to TRBJ2-4; possible D gene TRBD1, 6 bases. V gave up 4 bases and J gave up 5 bases, with 9 bases separating them. The CDR3 spans 13 residues. CDR1 and CDR2 from the germline V gene are SEHNR and FQNEAQ (reference sequence). The CDR3, as DNA: TGTGCCAGCAGCTCGACAGGAGAAAACATTCAGTACTTC. Its translation is CASSSTGENIQYF.

This clonotype was recorded at least ten times. The gene calls are TRBV28 and TRBJ1-2; tentative D call: TRBD1 (5 bases). The germline V and J ends were trimmed by 7 bases and 3 bases, with 12 bases remaining between them. This CDR3 has 13 amino acids. CDR1 MDHEN and CDR2 SYDVKM come from the germline V gene. The chain's CDR3 is CASTLYRHYGYTF. The CDR3 bases are TGTGCCAGCACCCTATACAGGCACTATGGCTACACCTTC.

This clonotype has ten or more counts. The chain joins TRBV20-1 to TRBJ2-7; 10 bases agree with TRBD2. From germline, CDR1 is DFQATT and CDR2 SNEGSKA (reference sequence). The CDR3 is 15 amino acids. V shed 6 bases, J shed 0 bases, and the junction held 8 bases outside the gene matches. CDR3 DNA sequence: TGCAGTGCAAAACCTAGCGGGAGTCTCTCCTACGAGCAGTACTTC. It encodes CSAKPSGSLSYEQYF.

Notes on this clonotype: Lacking the conserved final phenylalanine or tryptophan, this CDR3 likely reflects a read error. The chain is built from TRBV24-1 and TRBJ2-1; D may be TRBD2 (5 bases). The germline V and J ends were trimmed by 5 bases and 2 bases, with 9 bases remaining between them. Germline V gives CDR1 KGHDR, CDR2 SFDVKD. This CDR3 is 14 amino acids long. CDR3 sequence (DNA): TGTGCCACCAGTGGGCCCGGGACCTACAATGAGCAGTTCCTC. It translates to CATSGPGTYNEQFL.

V and J are TRBV6-9 and TRBJ2-7; D is unresolved. The CDR3 is made up of 13 amino acids. CDR1 MNHGY and CDR2 SVAAGI come from the germline V gene. Trimming took 8 bases from V and 0 from J, leaving 11 bases between them. The CDR3 is CASVGRSSYEQYF. CDR3 nucleotide sequence: TGTGCCAGCGTTGGCAGGAGCTCCTACGAGCAGTACTTC.

This clonotype was counted once. Given the absence of the conserved phenylalanine or tryptophan at the CDR3 end, a read error is likely. This chain links TRBV5-1 with TRBJ2-2, with 10 bases fitting TRBD1. Trimming removed 1 base from V and 3 bases from J; junction bases left unmatched: 3. Per germline, CDR1 SGHRS and CDR2 YFSETQ. This CDR3 is 16 amino acids long. CDR3 residues: CASSLSGTGDTGELFL. For the CDR3, the DNA is TGCGCCAGCAGCTTGTCCGGGACAGGGGACACCGGGGAGCTGTTTTTG.

In regard to this clonotype: A much larger clone differs from this one at a single base, so this may be a read error. V and J are TRBV4-1 and TRBJ2-1; tentative D call: TRBD2 (6 bases). The CDR3 spans 15 residues. CDR1 and CDR2 from the germline V gene are MGHRA and YSYEKL. This CDR3 reads CDSSRLGDSRSEQFF. DNA for the CDR3: TGCGACAGCAGCCGTTTGGGGGACTCCCGCAGTGAGCAGTTCTTC.

This clonotype occurred many times. This chain joins TRBV24-1 and TRBJ1-5; perhaps TRBD1 as D (6 bases). CDR1 is KGHDR, CDR2 SFDVKD, per germline. V shed 5 bases and J shed 5 bases, with 15 bases lying between them. The CDR3 has 15 residues. The CDR3, as DNA: TGTGCCACCAGTGTGGGCAGGGGTCGAGATCAGCCCCAGCATTTT. Its translation: CATSVGRGRDQPQHF.

At least ten counts were recorded for this clonotype. The chain uses TRBV7-3 and TRBJ2-2; the match to TRBD2 covers 9 bases. CDR1 SGHTA and CDR2 FQGTGA come from the germline V gene. J gave up 0 bases and V 5 bases, and 13 bases lay outside the gene matches. The length of the CDR3 is 19 residues. For the CDR3, the DNA is TGTGCCAGCAGCCGAAGGCCGGGACTAGCTAATCCGAACACCGGGGAGCTGTTTTTT. Amino acids: CASSRRPGLANPNTGELFF.